Each of the 19 T cell receptor beta chains below was sequenced from the same sample in a study of blood T cell repertoires in COVID-19. Data came from immunoSEQ multiplex PCR; TCRdb stores just in-frame clones and leaves some out. The sample has 150,000 to 200,000 clones; 70% to 90% are singletons. Sequencing was carried out using peripheral blood. These receptors were collected from a human donor in a cohort sampled during active COVID-19.

V gene TRBV6-2 or TRBV6-3 combines with J gene TRBJ2-1; 10 bases line up with TRBD1. The trim removed 3 bases at V and 8 bases at J, leaving 4 bases unmatched. The CDR3 has 14 amino acids. CDR1 and CDR2 from the germline V gene are MNHEY and SVGEGT. The CDR3 DNA sequence: TGTGCCAGCAGTTATCCAGGACAGGGGGATGAGCAGTTCTTC. Its translation is CASSYPGQGDEQFF.

The CDR3 sequence: CASSQYMGPSTDTQYF. The CDR3 nucleotides are TGTGCCAGCAGTCAATACATGGGGCCTAGCACAGATACGCAGTATTTT. The chain has TRBV27 and TRBJ2-3, with a possible D match to TRBD1 (5 bases). From germline, CDR1 is MNHEY and CDR2 SMNVEV (reference sequence). Trimming pared 5 bases from V and 0 bases from J, leaving 15 bases between. The CDR3 consists of 16 residues.

V is TRBV11-2 and J is TRBJ2-7; 9 nucleotides match TRBD2. Germline loops: CDR1 SGHAT, CDR2 FQNNGV. The CDR3 sequence is 14 residues long. V was clipped by 5 bases and J by 0 bases; unmatched bases: 2. Here the CDR3 reads CASSELAGSYEQYF. The CDR3 DNA is TGTGCCAGCAGCGAACTAGCGGGCTCCTACGAGCAGTACTTC. Full variable domain (rest looked up from reference TRBV11-2 and TRBJ2-7): EAGVAQSPRYKIIEKRQSVAFWCNPISGHATLYWYQQILGQGPKLLIQFQNNGVVDDSQLPKDRFSAERLKGVDSTLKIQPAKLEDSAVYLCASSELAGSYEQYFGPGTRLTVT.

This chain uses TRBV3-1 (or the pseudogene TRBV3-2) with TRBJ2-7; 7 bases agree with TRBD1. The CDR3 runs to 14 residues. Germline assignment: CDR1 LGHDT and CDR2 YNNKEL (reference sequence). The ends lost 4 bases at V and 1 base at J; junction bases unmatched: 4. Here the CDR3 DNA reads TGTGCCAGCAGCCTAGGACAGGAGTCCTACGAGCAGTACTTC. Translation gives CASSLGQESYEQYF.

This clone has only a few counts. The chain employs TRBV28 and TRBJ1-5; tentative D call: TRBD1 (6 bases). Germline V lookup: CDR1 MDHEN, CDR2 SYDVKM. V was clipped by 1 base and J by 5 bases, with 15 bases between them. CDR3 length equals 16 residues. The CDR3 DNA reads TGTGCCAGCAGTTTATTCGCACTGGACAGAGATCAGCCCCAGCATTTT. Amino acids: CASSLFALDRDQPQHF.

CDR3 coding DNA: TGTGCCAGCAGCTCCGACACTTACGAGCAGTACTTC. It specifies CASSSDTYEQYF. The chain employs TRBV28 and TRBJ2-7, with D unresolved. This CDR3 spans 12 amino acids. CDR1 and CDR2 (germline): MDHEN, SYDVKM. The V end lost 6 bases, the J end lost 4 bases, and 10 bases lay between the germline ends.

The genes are TRBV7-3 and TRBJ2-1; D is uncertain. In germline, CDR1 is SGHTA, CDR2 FQGTGA. The CDR3 has 14 residues. V was shortened by 2 bases and J by 8 bases, with 13 bases between the two germline ends. CDR3 amino acids: CASSLFARLDEQFF. For the CDR3, the DNA is TGTGCCAGCAGCTTATTTGCGAGACTCGATGAGCAGTTCTTC.

The chain carries TRBV25-1 and TRBJ1-1; the D gene is possibly TRBD1 (6 bases). The CDR3 contains 16 residues. The germline V gene has CDR1 MGHDK and CDR2 SYGVNS. V was trimmed by 6 bases and J by 0 bases, leaving 17 bases between them. The DNA of the CDR3 is TGTGCCAGCAGCGCGAGCCTAACAGGGATGAACACTGAAGCTTTCTTT. Its protein is CASSASLTGMNTEAFF.

The chain recombines TRBV15 with TRBJ1-1; TRBD1 is a possible D gene (6 bases). The V gene's germline CDR1 is LNHNV and CDR2 YYDKDF (reference sequence). The V and J ends lost 6 bases and 1 base respectively, with 15 bases between them. This CDR3 is 15 amino acids long. CDR3 sequence reads: CATRIRGSGNTEAFF. CDR3 nucleotides: TGTGCCACCAGGATCAGGGGATCGGGGAACACTGAAGCTTTCTTT.

The chain joins TRBV2 to TRBJ2-1, with D possibly being TRBD2 (6 bases). The V end lost 6 bases, the J end lost 7 bases, and 13 bases lay between the germline ends. This CDR3 spans 13 amino acids. CDR1 is SNHLY and CDR2 is FYNNEI in the germline V gene. CDR3 DNA sequence: TGTGCCAGCAGGGACCCGGGGAGGAATGAGCAGTTCTTC. Translated, it gives CASRDPGRNEQFF.

The genes are TRBV3-1 (or the pseudogene TRBV3-2) and TRBJ2-7; possible D gene TRBD1, 5 bases. This CDR3 is built from 14 residues. In germline, CDR1 is LGHDT, CDR2 YNNKEL (reference sequence). The V end was cut by 1 base, the J end by 6 bases, with 13 bases between. The CDR3 here is CASSQVPGKGEQYF. The CDR3, as DNA: TGTGCCAGCAGCCAAGTACCAGGGAAGGGCGAGCAGTACTTC.

V gene TRBV12-5 combines with J gene TRBJ2-7, with a possible D match to TRBD2 (5 bases). This CDR3 has 15 residues. Trimming pared 7 bases from V and 1 base from J, leaving 17 bases between. Germline V gene data show CDR1 as LGHNT and CDR2 as FRNRAP. The CDR3 DNA follows: TGTGCTAGTGCGGAGGATGGGGTTGGTTCCTACGAGCAGTACTTC. Protein sequence: CASAEDGVGSYEQYF.

J is TRBJ1-2 and V is TRBV19; 8 bases fit TRBD1. The CDR3 is 13 residues long. With V trimmed by 6 bases and J by 5 bases, 5 bases remained unmatched. CDR1 and CDR2 (germline): LNHDA, SQIVND (reference sequence). In nucleotides, the CDR3 is TGTGCCAGTAGAACAGGGGGAGGTTATGGCTACACCTTC. Translation gives CASRTGGGYGYTF.

There are a few counts of this clone. The chain employs TRBV13 and TRBJ1-2; D possibly corresponds to TRBD1 (6 bases). V shed 5 bases and J shed 5 bases, with 21 bases lying between them. Germline CDR1 reads PRHDT; CDR2 reads FYEKMQ (reference sequence). The CDR3 is made up of 16 amino acids. CDR3 in amino acids: CASSVNRVREEYGYTF. The CDR3 bases are TGTGCCAGCAGCGTAAACAGGGTCCGGGAAGAGTATGGCTACACCTTC.

This chain links TRBV27 with TRBJ1-1; no reliable D call. The V and J ends lost 5 bases and 1 base respectively, with 8 bases between them. Germline loops: CDR1 MNHEY, CDR2 SMNVEV (reference sequence). The CDR3 has 13 residues. The CDR3 sequence is CASSLTRNTEAFF. The CDR3 DNA sequence: TGTGCCAGCAGTCTGACACGGAACACTGAAGCTTTCTTT.

V usage is TRBV30 and J usage is TRBJ2-5, with 9 bases that match TRBD1. The CDR3 is 13 amino acids. Losses at the gene ends were 3 bases for V and 5 bases for J; bases not matched to a gene: 4. Germline CDR1 reads GTSNPN; CDR2 reads SVGIG (reference sequence). The CDR3 is CAWRTGGRETQYF. The CDR3 DNA is TGTGCCTGGAGAACAGGGGGCAGGGAGACCCAGTACTTC.

The chain employs TRBV3-1 (or the pseudogene TRBV3-2) and TRBJ1-3, with D perhaps TRBD1 (5 bases). V lost 5 bases, J lost 0 bases, and 14 bases lay in between. The CDR3 runs 16 residues. In germline, CDR1 is LGHDT, CDR2 YNNKEL (reference sequence). The CDR3: CASSASYGGSGNTIYF. The CDR3 coding sequence is TGTGCCAGCAGCGCCAGTTACGGGGGCTCTGGAAACACCATATATTTT.

This clone was counted a few times. The chain recombines TRBV20-1 with TRBJ1-5, with TRBD1 identical over 9 bases. Germline V gene lookup returns CDR1 DFQATT and CDR2 SNEGSKA (reference sequence). This CDR3 is 15 amino acids long. The junction had 6 bases not matched to a gene; V was cut back by 3 bases and J by 3 bases. CDR3 residues: CSASTGGNYNQPQHF. CDR3 in DNA: TGCAGTGCTAGTACAGGGGGCAACTACAATCAGCCCCAGCATTTT.

This clone appeared a few times. This sequence joins TRBV12-3 or TRBV12-4 and TRBJ1-6; perhaps TRBD1 as D (6 bases). The CDR3 loop spans 11 amino acids. The CDR3 region is CRGSNDSPLHF. The CDR3 nucleotides read TGTAGGGGGAGCAATGATTCACCCCTCCACTTT.